Listed here are 25 T cell receptor beta chains from one sample, sequenced in a study of OX40 agonist ivuxolimab in advanced cancers. Clones were read by immunoSEQ multiplex PCR, and TCRdb kept only the in-frame ones, dropping some. The data hold approximately 70,000 clones, with roughly 83% observed a single time. Sequences were derived from CD4+ or CD8+ T cells sorted from blood, sampled in a trial of the OX40 agonist ivuxolimab. These receptors were obtained from an adult with an advanced solid tumor such as melanoma, head and neck, liver or kidney cancer.

This chain uses TRBV19 with TRBJ1-2; the D gene is possibly TRBD1 (5 bases). CDR3 size: 15 residues. Germline lookup yields CDR1 LNHDA and CDR2 SQIVND (reference sequence). The germline V and J ends were trimmed by 5 bases and 0 bases, with 13 bases remaining between them. CDR3 DNA: TGTGCCAGTAGTGGGGTGACAGCCACTAACTATGGCTACACCTTC. Translation: CASSGVTATNYGYTF.

J is TRBJ2-2 and V is TRBV16, with D tentatively TRBD1 (6 bases). Germline V gene sequence: CDR1 KGHSY, CDR2 FQNENV. The germline V and J ends were trimmed by 1 base and 5 bases, with 20 bases remaining between them. The CDR3 has 18 amino acids. CDR3 loop: CASSQYGQYGVDTGELFF. The CDR3 DNA reads as TGTGCCAGCAGCCAATATGGACAGTATGGGGTGGATACCGGGGAGCTGTTTTTT.

The chain uses TRBV7-2 and TRBJ2-3; D is undetermined. V was pared by 6 bases and J by 5 bases, with 18 bases between. The CDR3 is 15 amino acids. Germline V gene data show CDR1 as SGHTA and CDR2 as FQGNSA. In DNA form, the CDR3 reads TGTGCCAGCAGTCAGATTTCCCGTGCCCAAGATACGCAGTATTTT. It encodes CASSQISRAQDTQYF.

The chain joins TRBV5-4 to TRBJ2-1, with 8 bases fitting TRBD2. Germline V lookup: CDR1 SGHNT, CDR2 YYREEE (reference sequence). The trim removed 4 bases at V and 9 bases at J, leaving 12 bases unmatched. The CDR3 spans 15 residues. CDR3 in DNA: TGTGCCAGCAGCGCGGGGACTAGATACGGCAGTGAGCAGTTCTTC. Translating it yields CASSAGTRYGSEQFF.

The CDR3 loop reads CASSPNGGSSYNEQFF. The CDR3 DNA follows: TGTGCCAGCTCACCAAACGGGGGGAGCTCCTACAATGAGCAGTTCTTC. The chain has TRBV18 and TRBJ2-1; 7 bases are a match to TRBD2. This CDR3 is 16 amino acids long. V lost 2 bases, J lost 0 bases, and 4 bases stayed unmatched. Germline V gene lookup returns CDR1 KGHSH and CDR2 LQKENI.

This chain links TRBV18 with TRBJ2-4; 7 bases agree with TRBD1. The CDR3 extends over 14 amino acids. Germline V gene data show CDR1 as KGHSH and CDR2 as LQKENI. Trimming at V came to 7 bases and at J to 7 bases, leaving 10 bases not matched to a gene. Here the CDR3 reads CASLRQDRPNIQYF. In nucleotides, the CDR3 is TGTGCCAGCTTAAGGCAGGACAGGCCTAACATTCAGTACTTC.

V is TRBV5-1 and J is TRBJ2-5; TRBD1 agrees at 8 bases. The junction had 9 bases not matched to a gene; V was cut back by 7 bases and J by 1 base. Germline lookup yields CDR1 SGHRS and CDR2 YFSETQ. The CDR3 is 15 amino acids. The CDR3 DNA sequence: TGCGCCAGCGGACAGGGCCGAGGCTCCCAAGAGACCCAGTACTTC. Translation: CASGQGRGSQETQYF.

In DNA, the CDR3 is TGCGCCAGCAGTGAGCGCGGGACAGGGGGGGATGAAAAACTGTTTTTT. It codes for CASSERGTGGDEKLFF. The chain couples TRBV10-2 to TRBJ1-4; 11 nucleotides agree with TRBD1. With V trimmed by 2 bases and J by 6 bases, 5 bases remained unmatched. Germline values: CDR1 WSHSY, CDR2 SAAADI. The CDR3 spans 16 residues.

The chain has TRBV9 and TRBJ2-3, with a possible D match to TRBD2 (5 bases). The CDR3 loop spans 15 amino acids. Germline CDR1 reads SGDLS; CDR2 reads YYNGEE. Trimming cost V 0 bases and J 2 bases, with 10 bases left between them. The CDR3 coding sequence is TGTGCCAGCAGCGTAGAGGGCGGGTCCACAGATACGCAGTATTTT. It specifies CASSVEGGSTDTQYF.

The CDR3 sequence: CASSYGQLASGNTIYF. CDR3 DNA sequence: TGTGCCAGCAGTTATGGGCAGTTGGCCTCTGGAAACACCATATATTTT. This chain links TRBV6-6 with TRBJ1-3; no reliable D call. This CDR3 contains 16 residues. The V gene lost 3 bases and the J gene lost 0 bases, with 12 bases spanning the gap. Germline CDR1 is MNHNY and CDR2 is SVGAGI (reference sequence).

The genes are TRBV4-2 and TRBJ2-5; 9 positions match TRBD1. The CDR3 consists of 15 residues. Germline-derived CDR1 and CDR2 are LGHNA and YNFKEQ. The trim removed 1 base at V and 2 bases at J, leaving 2 bases unmatched. The CDR3 loop is CASSQGGQGQETQYF. CDR3 in DNA: TGTGCCAGCAGCCAAGGGGGACAGGGTCAAGAGACCCAGTACTTC.

There are a few counts of this clone. Here the CDR3 DNA reads TGTGCCTGGAGGTTAAGGGCCGATGGAAAACTGTTTTTT. Translated: CAWRLRADGKLFF. The rearrangement uses TRBV30 and TRBJ1-4; D call uncertain. CDR3 length: 13 residues. Deletions cut 3 bases from V and 10 bases from J, with 15 bases between. Germline values: CDR1 GTSNPN, CDR2 SVGIG (reference sequence).

The chain links TRBV4-1 to TRBJ1-2; possible D gene TRBD1, 5 bases. The V gene lost 8 bases and the J gene lost 8 bases, with 21 bases spanning the gap. Per germline, CDR1 MGHRA and CDR2 YSYEKL. The CDR3 consists of 14 residues. In nucleotides, the CDR3 is TGCGCCAGCGCCCTACTAGGGGTTGAAGAGGGCTACACCTTC. This gives the protein CASALLGVEEGYTF.

V and J are TRBV18 and TRBJ2-1, with 8 bases matching TRBD2. CDR1 is KGHSH, CDR2 LQKENI, per germline. V was pared by 6 bases and J by 5 bases, with 9 bases of the junction left unmatched. The length of the CDR3 is 15 residues. The CDR3, as DNA: TGTGCCAGCTCGCTCGCCGCGGGGGGACACAATGAGCAGTTCTTC. It codes for CASSLAAGGHNEQFF. Full variable domain (remainder filled in from reference TRBV18 and TRBJ2-1): NAGVMQNPRHLVRRRGQEARLRCSPMKGHSHVYWYRQLPEEGLKFMVYLQKENIIDESGMPKERFSAEFPKEGPSILRIQQVVRGDSAAYFCASSLAAGGHNEQFFGPGTRLTVL.

J is TRBJ1-2 and V is TRBV20-1; unclear D gene. This CDR3 region has 11 residues. The ends were cut back, 2 bases at V and 5 bases at J, with 6 bases in the middle. Looked up from germline, CDR1 is DFQATT and CDR2 is SNEGSKA (reference sequence). The CDR3 here is CSARTRYGYTF. DNA for the CDR3: TGCAGTGCTAGAACGAGGTATGGCTACACCTTC.

The chain has TRBV11-2 and TRBJ2-1; D may be TRBD1 (5 bases). This CDR3 contains 16 residues. Germline V CDR1 and CDR2: SGHAT, FQNNGV. V was pared by 5 bases and J by 0 bases, with 14 bases between. The CDR3 coding sequence is TGTGCCAGCAGCGTATCGCAGGGTCTCTCCTACAATGAGCAGTTCTTC. It specifies CASSVSQGLSYNEQFF.

The rearrangement uses TRBV30 and TRBJ2-1, with a tentative D call TRBD2 (5 bases). The CDR3 is 13 residues long. V lost 5 bases and J 7 bases, leaving 15 bases between the germline ends. CDR1 GTSNPN and CDR2 SVGIG come from the germline V gene (reference sequence). CDR3 in amino acids: CAWEPTRLNEQFF. The CDR3 DNA is TGTGCCTGGGAACCTACTAGGTTGAATGAGCAGTTCTTC. Using reference TRBV30 and TRBJ2-1 for the parts outside the CDR3, the full variable domain is SQTIHQWPATLVQPVGSPLSLECTVEGTSNPNLYWYRQAAGRGLQLLFYSVGIGQISSEVPQNLSASRPQDRQFILSSKKLLLSDSGFYLCAWEPTRLNEQFFGPGTRLTVL.

The chain links TRBV18 to TRBJ2-2; D ambiguous. The CDR3 extends over 14 amino acids. The germline V and J ends were trimmed by 7 bases and 2 bases, with 11 bases remaining between them. From germline, CDR1 is KGHSH and CDR2 LQKENI. The CDR3 loop is CASLRVSNTGELFF. Here the CDR3 DNA reads TGTGCCAGCTTAAGGGTATCCAACACCGGGGAGCTGTTTTTT.

Only one count was recorded for this clone. This chain joins TRBV5-1 and TRBJ2-1; 7 positions match TRBD1. CDR3 size: 17 residues. The junction had 13 bases not matched to a gene; V was cut back by 3 bases and J by 4 bases. Germline V gene lookup returns CDR1 SGHRS and CDR2 YFSETQ. This CDR3 is CASSSSLQGTSYNEQFF. The CDR3 DNA is TGCGCCAGCAGCTCAAGTTTACAGGGGACCTCTTACAATGAGCAGTTCTTC.

The rearrangement links TRBV5-1 to TRBJ2-6; D unclear. This CDR3 has 17 amino acids. The germline CDR1 and CDR2 sequences are SGHRS and YFSETQ. The V end lost 0 bases, the J end lost 0 bases, and 10 bases lay between the germline ends. The CDR3 here is CASSLGSGISGANVLTF. The CDR3, as DNA: TGCGCCAGCAGCTTGGGATCCGGTATCTCTGGGGCCAACGTCCTGACTTTC.

This clone was seen a single time. The chain has TRBV6-5 and TRBJ2-7; D ambiguous. V shed 0 bases and J shed 3 bases, with 6 bases lying between them. Germline CDR1 reads MNHEY; CDR2 reads SVGAGI. The CDR3 totals 13 residues. The CDR3 loop is CASSYSLGYEQYF. CDR3 nucleotides: TGTGCCAGCAGTTACTCTCTGGGCTACGAGCAGTACTTC.

The V gene is TRBV19, the J gene TRBJ1-4, with D perhaps TRBD1 (5 bases). CDR1 is LNHDA, CDR2 SQIVND, per germline (reference sequence). Trimming removed 4 bases at V and 3 bases at J, with 21 bases between. This CDR3 contains 18 residues. CDR3 sequence (DNA): TGTGCCAGTAGTACGACCCGGGACTCAAGAGGGGCTAATGAAAAACTGTTTTTT. Translated: CASSTTRDSRGANEKLFF.

The gene calls are TRBV7-8 and TRBJ1-5, with D perhaps TRBD1 (5 bases). Germline V lookup: CDR1 SGHVS, CDR2 FQNEAQ. This CDR3 spans 15 amino acids. V gave up 3 bases and J gave up 2 bases, with 11 bases separating them. The CDR3 DNA sequence: TGTGCCAGCAGCTTTGGTCGGGGGGGCAATCAGCCCCAGCATTTT. Encoded protein: CASSFGRGGNQPQHF.

The chain couples TRBV11-2 to TRBJ1-2; the match to TRBD1 covers 8 bases. The CDR3 runs to 13 residues. With V trimmed by 3 bases and J by 5 bases, 2 bases remained unmatched. The germline V gene encodes CDR1 SGHAT and CDR2 FQNNGV. CDR3 sequence reads: CASSFHRGYGYTF. In DNA, the CDR3 is TGTGCCAGCAGCTTCCACAGGGGGTATGGCTACACCTTC.

This clone appeared a single time. The chain is built from TRBV5-4 and TRBJ1-3; D is unresolved. V lost 0 bases and J lost 3, with 7 bases in between. The CDR3 is 14 amino acids. The germline gives CDR1 SGHNT, CDR2 YYREEE (reference sequence). The CDR3, as DNA: TGTGCCAGCAGCTTGGATCCGCTTGGAAACACCATATATTTT. This codes for CASSLDPLGNTIYF.